This T cell receptor (beta chain) was sequenced in a study of preoperative IRX-2 immunotherapy in early breast cancer. As for treatment: preoperative locoregional IRX-2 cytokine immunotherapy. This phase Ib study tested locoregional IRX-2 cytokine immunotherapy given before surgery. Method: immunoSEQ multiplex PCR; TCRdb's copy keeps in-frame clones and lacks some. The sample yields 30,000 to 35,000 clones, under 85% seen once. The germline V gene has CDR1 LNHDA and CDR2 SQIVND (reference sequence). V was clipped by 4 bases and J by 4 bases, with 14 bases between them. The CDR3 covers 15 residues. The starting material was lymph node tissue, obtained from a patient treated with IRX-2 immunotherapy. The source of this sequence is a human donor with breast cancer. The gene calls are TRBV19 and TRBJ2-1; the D gene could be TRBD1 or TRBD2 (5 bases each). In DNA, the CDR3 is TGTGCCAGTAGTACCAGGGTATCGGGGTACAATGAGCAGTTCTTC. Translating it yields CASSTRVSGYNEQFF.